This entry is about one T cell receptor (beta chain). The antigen remains unidentified. The germline CDR1 and CDR2 sequences are SGHRS and YFSETQ. The CDR3 is made up of 12 amino acids. The germline V and J ends were trimmed by 4 bases and 5 bases, with 9 bases remaining between them. This sample was taken from a study of T cells in localized non-small cell lung cancer. Using immunoSEQ multiplex PCR, the repertoire was profiled, and TCRdb retains in-frame clones only, with some absent. The sample holds around 69,000 clones, roughly 90% seen once. Study conclusions and caveats: One tumor region alone was sequenced, and heterogeneity therefore remains possible. Clonality of T cells reached its maximum in uninvolved adjacent lung, surpassing tumor.

The chain carries TRBV5-1 and TRBJ1-1; tentatively, D is TRBD1 (6 bases). This receptor was taken from a woman aged 40 to 75 with stage I lung adenocarcinoma. Sequences were derived from peripheral blood, sampled before any cancer treatment. CDR3 residues: CASSVGTTEAFF. CDR3 DNA sequence: TGCGCCAGCAGCGTCGGGACAACTGAAGCTTTCTTT.